A selection of T cell receptor beta chains follows, all from one sample in a study of cytomegalovirus exposure and HLA in healthy donors. Using immunoSEQ multiplex PCR, the repertoire was profiled, and TCRdb retains in-frame clones only, with some absent. This table holds 150,000 to 200,000 clones, around 79% found once. Sequencing used PBMCs. These receptors were obtained from a man aged 45-65 years in good health and CMV-seropositive. Each CDR3 is given with its conserved first and last residue. A D gene is named only where the DNA matches it firmly. A clone size is listed for some rows: how often the clone was seen (once, few, many), or a class if it is expanded.

j_gene,v_gene,d_gene,abundance,CDR3nt,CDR3aa
TRBJ1-6,TRBV2,NA,NA,TGTGCCAGCAGTGAACAGGGTATCGTCCACTTT,CASSEQGIVHF
TRBJ1-5,TRBV2,NA,once,TGTGCCAGCGGGGGAGGGGCGAACAATCAGCCCCAGCATTTT,CASGGGANNQPQHF
TRBJ2-2,TRBV9,TRBD1,NA,TGTGCCAGCAGCGTTGGGGGACAGGGTTCGACCGGGGAGCTGTTTTTT,CASSVGGQGSTGELFF
TRBJ1-4,TRBV5-1,TRBD1,NA,TGCGCCAGCAGCTTGGCCCCGACAGGGGGCGAGACTAATGAAAAACTGTTTTTT,CASSLAPTGGETNEKLFF
TRBJ2-2,TRBV2,NA,NA,TGTGCCAGCCTTGGACACCCGACCGGGGAGCTGTTTTTT,CASLGHPTGELFF
TRBJ2-7,TRBV7-9,TRBD1,NA,TGTGCCAGCAGCCTCTTTACAGGGGGATCCTACGAGCAGTACTTC,CASSLFTGGSYEQYF
TRBJ1-1,TRBV7-6,NA,NA,TGTGCCAGCAGCCGGGGGAATTGGGGTGAAGCTTTCTTT,CASSRGNWGEAFF
TRBJ2-2,TRBV11-2,NA,NA,TGTGCCAGCAGCTTCAGGGGCACCGGGGAGCTGTTTTTT,CASSFRGTGELFF
TRBJ1-2,TRBV7-6,NA,NA,TGTGCCAGCAGCTTAGTTTACGGAGGGGTAGATGGCTACACCTTC,CASSLVYGGVDGYTF
TRBJ2-2,TRBV12-5,NA,NA,TGTGCTAGTGGGCTTACGGGGGTCACCGGGGAGCTGTTTTTT,CASGLTGVTGELFF
TRBJ1-3,TRBV29-1,NA,NA,TGCAGCGTTGAGACAGGAACTGGAAACACCATATATTTT,CSVETGTGNTIYF
TRBJ2-5,TRBV6-1,TRBD1,NA,TGTGCCAGCAGCGACCGGGACAGCCATCAAGAGACCCAGTACTTC,CASSDRDSHQETQYF
TRBJ1-1,TRBV4-1,TRBD1,NA,TGCGCCAGCAGCCAGGGACAGGGGGGAAACACTGAAGCTTTCTTT,CASSQGQGGNTEAFF
TRBJ1-1,TRBV5-4,TRBD1,few,TGTGCCAGCAGCTTATACTCGGCAGGGGGGAACACTGAAGCTTTCTTT,CASSLYSAGGNTEAFF
TRBJ2-1,TRBV5-4,NA,NA,TGTGCCAGCAGCTTGGGGCGGAACAATGAGCAGTTCTTC,CASSLGRNNEQFF
TRBJ1-2,TRBV27,TRBD1,NA,TGTGCCAGCAGTTTATCGGTGGACAGGGACTATGGCTACACCTTC,CASSLSVDRDYGYTF
TRBJ2-3,TRBV19,TRBD2,NA,TGTGCCAGTAGTATAGAGCGGACTAGGACCTTAGATACGCAGTATTTT,CASSIERTRTLDTQYF
TRBJ2-1,TRBV14,NA,few,TGTGCCAGCAGCTTTCAATTAGCCGGAGAGCAGTTCTTC,CASSFQLAGEQFF
TRBJ1-1,TRBV5-4,NA,NA,TGTGCCAGCAATAAGGGGGGGTACTTTGGGAACACTGAAGCTTTCTTT,CASNKGGYFGNTEAFF
TRBJ1-1,TRBV15,NA,NA,TGTGCCACCAGCAGAACAGTGATGGTGAACACTGAAGCTTTCTTT,CATSRTVMVNTEAFF
TRBJ2-3,TRBV19,NA,NA,TGTGCCAGTAGTAAAAGGGGAAAGGCTGGTACGCAGTATTTT,CASSKRGKAGTQYF
TRBJ2-2,TRBV7-2,TRBD1,once,TGTGCCAGCAGCTCCCCCGGACAGGGAAGGACCGGGGAGCTGTTTTTT,CASSSPGQGRTGELFF